This passage covers 9 T cell receptor beta chains from one sample sequenced in a study of early T cells in non-severe SARS-CoV-2 infection. MiXCR, applied by TCRdb to the 5' RACE reads, yields one record per CDR3 protein. Altogether over 50,000 distinct CDR3 sequences are present, approximately 8.4% being singletons, with the ten largest covering approximately 4%. The sequenced sample consisted of whole blood. The receptors were gathered from an adult who was a healthcare worker with PCR-confirmed SARS-CoV-2 infection or an uninfected control (not recorded which).

The chain couples TRBV5-1 to TRBJ2-7; perhaps TRBD1 as D (5 bases). Per germline, CDR1 SGHRS and CDR2 YFSETQ. Trimming removed 4 bases at V and 2 bases at J, with 13 bases between. CDR3 length: 14 amino acids. CDR3 amino acids: CASSPTTDTYEQYF. The CDR3 DNA follows: TGCGCCAGCAGCCCGACGACGGACACCTACGAGCAGTACTTC.

This clonotype was detected a few times. The chain couples TRBV6-2 or TRBV6-3 to TRBJ2-5; 7 nucleotides match TRBD1. J was trimmed by 4 bases and V by 3 bases; bases with no gene match: 11. This CDR3 comprises 16 residues. In germline, CDR1 is MNHEY, CDR2 SVGEGT. CDR3 residues: CASSYGATGDTETQYF. As DNA, the CDR3 is TGTGCCAGCAGTTATGGCGCCACAGGGGATACAGAGACCCAGTACTTC.

At least ten counts were recorded for this clonotype. This chain connects TRBV7-3 to TRBJ2-1; TRBD2 matches 12 bases. Losses at the gene ends were 5 bases for V and 8 bases for J; bases not matched to a gene: 10. Germline-derived CDR1 and CDR2 are SGHTA and FQGTGA. There are 16 residues in the CDR3. CDR3 in DNA: TGTGCCAGCAGCCTCCTAGCGGGAGGGCCGACGGATGAGCAGTTCTTC. Its translation is CASSLLAGGPTDEQFF.

This clonotype was detected ten times or more. The V call is TRBV6-1, the J call TRBJ2-3, with a possible D match to TRBD1 (5 bases). The V end lost 3 bases, the J end lost 2 bases, and 6 bases lay between the germline ends. The CDR3 runs 13 residues. Germline assignment: CDR1 MNHNS and CDR2 SASEGT. The CDR3 DNA follows: TGTGCCAGCAGTGAGGACAACACAGATACGCAGTATTTT. Its protein is CASSEDNTDTQYF.

This clonotype was counted ten times or more. This chain joins TRBV11-2 and TRBJ2-5; either TRBD1 or TRBD2 may fit D (5 bases each). This CDR3 is built from 14 residues. Germline V gene data show CDR1 as SGHAT and CDR2 as FQNNGV. V was trimmed by 1 base and J by 5 bases, leaving 11 bases between them. This CDR3 reads CASSLGTTGETQYF. The CDR3 nucleotides read TGTGCCAGCAGCTTAGGGACAACGGGGGAGACCCAGTACTTC.

This chain uses TRBV6-6 with TRBJ1-2; a weak D match, TRBD1 (6 bases). Germline values: CDR1 MNHNY, CDR2 SVGAGI (reference sequence). V dropped 2 bases and J dropped 7 bases, with 14 bases sitting between them. The CDR3 length is 14 residues. The CDR3 sequence: CASSYEPGASGYTF. The CDR3 nucleotides read TGTGCCAGCAGTTACGAACCAGGGGCCAGTGGCTACACCTTC.

This clonotype has just a few counts. The chain joins TRBV27 to TRBJ2-3; a weak D match, TRBD2 (6 bases). V lost 8 bases and J 8 bases, leaving 14 bases between the germline ends. Germline CDR1 reads MNHEY; CDR2 reads SMNVEV (reference sequence). The CDR3 is 12 residues long. CDR3 sequence reads: CASGRTGVTQYF. In DNA, the CDR3 is TGTGCCAGCGGAAGAACGGGGGTTACGCAGTATTTT.

The V and J genes are TRBV28 and TRBJ1-2, with 7 bases that match TRBD1. The V gene end was trimmed by 5 bases and the J gene end by 2 bases; junction bases not matched to a gene: 8. The CDR3 has 15 residues. Germline V CDR1 and CDR2: MDHEN, SYDVKM. The CDR3 here is CASSARGGTNYGYTF. The CDR3 nucleotides read TGTGCCAGCAGTGCCAGGGGGGGGACCAACTATGGCTACACCTTC.

This clonotype has a handful of counts. The V and J genes are TRBV6-6 and TRBJ2-4; D may be TRBD1 or TRBD2 (5 bases each). The germline gives CDR1 MNHNY, CDR2 SVGAGI (reference sequence). The ends were cut back, 5 bases at V and 5 bases at J, with 16 bases in the middle. The CDR3 has 15 residues. The CDR3 sequence: CASSPVRGGENIQYF. DNA for the CDR3: TGTGCCAGCAGTCCGGTGAGGGGTGGGGAAAACATTCAGTACTTC.